This is a list of T cell receptor beta chains from one sample in a study of early T cells in non-severe SARS-CoV-2 infection. TCRdb recomputed calls from the 5' RACE reads with MiXCR, one row per CDR3 protein. This sample carries 80,000 to 95,000 distinct CDR3 sequences, around 13% of them seen once, and the ten largest clones take 5% to 7%. Sequenced material: whole blood. Receptor source: an adult who was a healthcare worker with PCR-confirmed SARS-CoV-2 infection or an uninfected control (not recorded which). CDR3s include the opening cysteine and the closing phenylalanine or tryptophan.

v_gene: TRBV18; j_gene: TRBJ1-6; CDR3aa: CASSPRGHDNSPLHF
v_gene: TRBV9; j_gene: TRBJ2-7; CDR3aa: CASSAASEQYF
v_gene: TRBV25-1; j_gene: TRBJ2-2; CDR3aa: CASSDSGENTGELFF
v_gene: TRBV19; j_gene: TRBJ1-1; CDR3aa: CASSFAGMNTEAFF
v_gene: TRBV20-1; j_gene: TRBJ2-1; CDR3aa: CSASLSQYNEQFF
v_gene: TRBV20-1; j_gene: TRBJ1-6; CDR3aa: CSAREIYDSPLHF
v_gene: TRBV29-1; j_gene: TRBJ2-7; CDR3aa: CSVETADYEQYF
v_gene: TRBV27; j_gene: TRBJ1-5; CDR3aa: CASSLFWPPISNQPQHF
v_gene: TRBV18; j_gene: TRBJ2-4; CDR3aa: CASSPNGALAKNIQYF
v_gene: TRBV11-3; j_gene: TRBJ2-1; CDR3aa: CASSNRTGSYNEQFF